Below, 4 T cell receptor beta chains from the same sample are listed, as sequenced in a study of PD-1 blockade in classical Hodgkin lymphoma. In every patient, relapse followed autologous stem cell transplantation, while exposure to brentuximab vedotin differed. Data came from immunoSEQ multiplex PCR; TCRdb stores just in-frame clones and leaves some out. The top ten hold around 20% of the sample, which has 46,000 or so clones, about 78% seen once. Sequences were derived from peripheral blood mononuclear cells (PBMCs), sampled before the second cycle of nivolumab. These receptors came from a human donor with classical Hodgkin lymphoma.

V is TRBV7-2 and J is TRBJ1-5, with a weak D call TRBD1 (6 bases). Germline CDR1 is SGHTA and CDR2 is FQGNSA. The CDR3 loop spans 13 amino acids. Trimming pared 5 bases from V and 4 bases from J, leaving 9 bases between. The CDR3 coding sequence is TGTGCCAGCAGCAGAGACAGGAATCAGCCCCAGCATTTT. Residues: CASSRDRNQPQHF.

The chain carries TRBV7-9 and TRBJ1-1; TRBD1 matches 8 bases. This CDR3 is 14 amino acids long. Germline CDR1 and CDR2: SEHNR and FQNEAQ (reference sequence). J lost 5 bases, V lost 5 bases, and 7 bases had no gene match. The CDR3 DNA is TGTGCCAGCAGCCGGGGACAGGCCTGGACTGAAGCTTTCTTT. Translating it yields CASSRGQAWTEAFF. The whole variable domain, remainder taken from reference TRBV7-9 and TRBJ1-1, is DTGVSQNPRHKITKRGQNVTFRCDPISEHNRLYWYRQTLGQGPEFLTYFQNEAQLEKSRLLSDRFSAERPKGSFSTLEIQRTEQGDSAMYLCASSRGQAWTEAFFGQGTRLTVV.

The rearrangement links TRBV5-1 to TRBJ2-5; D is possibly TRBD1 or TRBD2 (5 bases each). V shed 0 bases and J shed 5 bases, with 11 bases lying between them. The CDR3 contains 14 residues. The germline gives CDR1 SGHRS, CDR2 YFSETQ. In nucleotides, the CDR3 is TGCGCCAGCAGCTTGGCTGAGGGGCGGGAGACCCAGTACTTC. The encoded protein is CASSLAEGRETQYF.

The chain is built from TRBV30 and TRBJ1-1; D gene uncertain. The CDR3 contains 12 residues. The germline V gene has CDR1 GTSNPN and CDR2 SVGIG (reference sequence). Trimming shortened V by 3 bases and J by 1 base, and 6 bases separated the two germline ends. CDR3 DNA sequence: TGTGCCTGGAGACAAGGGAACACTGAAGCTTTCTTT. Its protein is CAWRQGNTEAFF.